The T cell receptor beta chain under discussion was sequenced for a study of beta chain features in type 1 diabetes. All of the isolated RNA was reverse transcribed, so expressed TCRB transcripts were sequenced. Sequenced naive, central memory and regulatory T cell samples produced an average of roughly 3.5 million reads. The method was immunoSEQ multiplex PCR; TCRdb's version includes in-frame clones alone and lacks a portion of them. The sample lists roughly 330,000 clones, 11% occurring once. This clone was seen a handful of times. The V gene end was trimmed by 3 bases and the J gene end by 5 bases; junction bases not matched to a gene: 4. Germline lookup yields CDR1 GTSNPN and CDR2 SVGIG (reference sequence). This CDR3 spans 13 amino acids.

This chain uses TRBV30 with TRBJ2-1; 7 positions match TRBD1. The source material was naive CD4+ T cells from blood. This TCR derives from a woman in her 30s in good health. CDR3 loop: CAWRRDSNNEQFF. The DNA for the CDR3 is TGTGCCTGGAGACGGGACAGTAACAATGAGCAGTTCTTC.